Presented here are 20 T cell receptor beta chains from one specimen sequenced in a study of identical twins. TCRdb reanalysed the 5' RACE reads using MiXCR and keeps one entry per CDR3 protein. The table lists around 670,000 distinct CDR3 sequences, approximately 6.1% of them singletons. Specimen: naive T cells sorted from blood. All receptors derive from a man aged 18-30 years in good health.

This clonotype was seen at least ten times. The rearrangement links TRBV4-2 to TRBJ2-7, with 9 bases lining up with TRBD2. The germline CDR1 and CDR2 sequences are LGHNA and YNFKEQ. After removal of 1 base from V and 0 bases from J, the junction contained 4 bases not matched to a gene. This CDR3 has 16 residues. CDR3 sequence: CASSQGLAGSSYEQYF. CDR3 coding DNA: TGTGCCAGCAGCCAAGGGCTAGCGGGATCCTCCTACGAGCAGTACTTC.

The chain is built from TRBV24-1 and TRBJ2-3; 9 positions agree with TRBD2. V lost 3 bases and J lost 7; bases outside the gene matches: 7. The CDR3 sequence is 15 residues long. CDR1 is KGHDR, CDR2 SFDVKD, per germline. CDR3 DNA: TGTGCCACCAGTGATCCGCCGGGACTAGCTCATACGCAGTATTTT. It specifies CATSDPPGLAHTQYF.

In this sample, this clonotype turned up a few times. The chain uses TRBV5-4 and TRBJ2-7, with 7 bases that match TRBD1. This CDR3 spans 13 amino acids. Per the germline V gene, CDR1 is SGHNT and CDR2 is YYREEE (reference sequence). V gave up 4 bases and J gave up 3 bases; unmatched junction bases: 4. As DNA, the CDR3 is TGTGCCAGCAGCGGCCGGGACAGCTACGAGCAGTACTTC. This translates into CASSGRDSYEQYF.

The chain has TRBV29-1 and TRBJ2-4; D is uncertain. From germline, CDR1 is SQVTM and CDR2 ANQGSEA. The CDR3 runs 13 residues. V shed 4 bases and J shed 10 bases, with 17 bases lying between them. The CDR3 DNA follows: TGCAGCGTTGGGAGTCTAAATCACCCGATTCAGTACTTC. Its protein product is CSVGSLNHPIQYF.

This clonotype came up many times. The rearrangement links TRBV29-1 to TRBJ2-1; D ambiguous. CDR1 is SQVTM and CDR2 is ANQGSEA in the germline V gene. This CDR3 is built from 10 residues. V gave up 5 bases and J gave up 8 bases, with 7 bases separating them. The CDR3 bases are TGCAGCGTTTTGATCTATGAGCAGTTCTTC. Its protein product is CSVLIYEQFF.

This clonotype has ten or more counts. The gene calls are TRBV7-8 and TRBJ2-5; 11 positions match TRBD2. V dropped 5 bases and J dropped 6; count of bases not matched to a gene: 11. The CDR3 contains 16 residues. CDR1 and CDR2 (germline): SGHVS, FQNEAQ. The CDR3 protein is CASSPQTSGIVKTQYF. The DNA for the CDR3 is TGTGCCAGCAGCCCCCAGACTAGCGGGATAGTAAAGACCCAGTACTTC.

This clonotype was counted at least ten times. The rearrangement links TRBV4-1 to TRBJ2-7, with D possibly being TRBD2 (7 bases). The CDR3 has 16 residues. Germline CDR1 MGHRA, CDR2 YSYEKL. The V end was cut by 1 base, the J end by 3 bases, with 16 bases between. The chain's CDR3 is CASSQVVGGGNYEQYF. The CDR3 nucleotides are TGCGCCAGCAGCCAAGTGGTAGGGGGAGGGAACTACGAGCAGTACTTC.

The CDR3 here is CATSREVQNTEAFF. In DNA form, the CDR3 reads TGTGCCACCAGCAGAGAAGTACAGAACACTGAAGCTTTCTTT. The rearrangement uses TRBV15 and TRBJ1-1; D remains unclear. CDR1 LNHNV and CDR2 YYDKDF come from the germline V gene (reference sequence). The CDR3 contains 14 residues. V lost 0 bases and J 1 base, leaving 6 bases between the germline ends.

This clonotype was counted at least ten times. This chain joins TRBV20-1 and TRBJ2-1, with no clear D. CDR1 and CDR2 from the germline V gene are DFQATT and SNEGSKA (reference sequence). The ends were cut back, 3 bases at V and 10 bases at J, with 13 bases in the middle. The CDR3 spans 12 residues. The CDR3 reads CSARTGRLEQFF. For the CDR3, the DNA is TGCAGTGCTAGGACTGGAAGATTAGAGCAGTTCTTC.

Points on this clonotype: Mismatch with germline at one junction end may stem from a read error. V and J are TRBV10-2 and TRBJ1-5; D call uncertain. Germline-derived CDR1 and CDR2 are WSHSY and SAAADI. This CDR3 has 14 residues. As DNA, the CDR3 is TGCCCCAGCAGTGAGTTTGTTAGCAATCAGCCCCAGCATTTT. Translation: CPSSEFVSNQPQHF.

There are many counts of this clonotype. The CDR3 nucleotides are TGTGCCAGCAGCGCCGGGGTCGATGAGCAGTTCTTC. Protein product: CASSAGVDEQFF. The rearrangement uses TRBV9 and TRBJ2-1; D might be TRBD2 (5 bases). V lost 3 bases to trimming and J lost 8 bases, with 9 bases between them. The CDR3 loop spans 12 amino acids. In germline, CDR1 is SGDLS, CDR2 YYNGEE.

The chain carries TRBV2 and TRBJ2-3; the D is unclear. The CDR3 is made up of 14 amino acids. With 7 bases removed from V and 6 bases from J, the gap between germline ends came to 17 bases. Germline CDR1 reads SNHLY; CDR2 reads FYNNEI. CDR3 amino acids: CASTRWLSPDTQYF. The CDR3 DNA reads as TGTGCCAGCACTAGGTGGTTATCACCCGATACGCAGTATTTT.

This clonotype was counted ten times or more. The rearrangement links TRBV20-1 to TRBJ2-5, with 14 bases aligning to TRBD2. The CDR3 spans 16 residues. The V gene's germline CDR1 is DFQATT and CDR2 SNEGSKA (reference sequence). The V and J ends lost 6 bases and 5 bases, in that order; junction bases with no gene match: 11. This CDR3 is CSARGLAGAGWETQYF. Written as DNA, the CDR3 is TGCAGTGCAAGGGGACTAGCGGGAGCTGGCTGGGAGACCCAGTACTTC.

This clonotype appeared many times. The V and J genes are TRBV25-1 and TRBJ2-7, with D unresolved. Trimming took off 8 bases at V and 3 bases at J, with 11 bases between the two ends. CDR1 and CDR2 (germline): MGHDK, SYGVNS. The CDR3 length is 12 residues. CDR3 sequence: CASSDLFYEQYF. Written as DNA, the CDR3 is TGTGCCAGCTCGGACCTCTTCTACGAGCAGTACTTC.

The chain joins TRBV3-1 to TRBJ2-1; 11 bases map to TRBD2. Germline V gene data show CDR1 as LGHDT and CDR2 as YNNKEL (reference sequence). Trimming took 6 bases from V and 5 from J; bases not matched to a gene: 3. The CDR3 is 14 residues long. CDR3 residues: CASRTSGIHNEQFF. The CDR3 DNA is TGTGCCAGCAGGACTAGCGGGATCCACAATGAGCAGTTCTTC.

The CDR3 nucleotides read TGTGCCAGCAGCTCCGGGGGAGTAGAGCAGTTCTTC. Protein sequence: CASSSGGVEQFF. J is TRBJ2-1 and V is TRBV11-2; a weak D match, TRBD2 (6 bases). The CDR3 loop spans 12 amino acids. The V end lost 4 bases, the J end lost 10 bases, and 11 bases lay between the germline ends. Per the germline V gene, CDR1 is SGHAT and CDR2 is FQNNGV.

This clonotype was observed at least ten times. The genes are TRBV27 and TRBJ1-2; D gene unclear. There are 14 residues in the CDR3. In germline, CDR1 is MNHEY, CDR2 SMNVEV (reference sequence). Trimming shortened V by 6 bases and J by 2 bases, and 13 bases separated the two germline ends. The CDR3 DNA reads TGTGCCAGCAGCTTCATAGGTCAGAACTATGGCTACACCTTC. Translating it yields CASSFIGQNYGYTF.

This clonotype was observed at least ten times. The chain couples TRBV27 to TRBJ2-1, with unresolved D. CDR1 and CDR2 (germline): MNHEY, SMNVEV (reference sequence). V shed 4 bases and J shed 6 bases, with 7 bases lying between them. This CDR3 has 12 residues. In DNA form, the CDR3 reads TGTGCCAGCAGTTCCTCCATCAATGAGCAGTTCTTC. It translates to CASSSSINEQFF.

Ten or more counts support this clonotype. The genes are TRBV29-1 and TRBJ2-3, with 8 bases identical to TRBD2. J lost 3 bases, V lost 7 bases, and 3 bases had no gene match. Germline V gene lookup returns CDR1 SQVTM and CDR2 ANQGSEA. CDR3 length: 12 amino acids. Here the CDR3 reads CSELAGTDTQYF. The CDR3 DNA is TGCAGCGAGTTAGCGGGGACAGATACGCAGTATTTT.

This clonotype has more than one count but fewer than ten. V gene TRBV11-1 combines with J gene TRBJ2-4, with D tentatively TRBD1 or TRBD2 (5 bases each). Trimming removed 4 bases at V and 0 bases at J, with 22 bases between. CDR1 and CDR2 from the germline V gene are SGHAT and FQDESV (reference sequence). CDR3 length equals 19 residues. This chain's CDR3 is CASSSPVGTTILAKNIQYF. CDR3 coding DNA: TGTGCCAGCAGCTCCCCGGTGGGGACCACTATCCTAGCCAAAAACATTCAGTACTTC.